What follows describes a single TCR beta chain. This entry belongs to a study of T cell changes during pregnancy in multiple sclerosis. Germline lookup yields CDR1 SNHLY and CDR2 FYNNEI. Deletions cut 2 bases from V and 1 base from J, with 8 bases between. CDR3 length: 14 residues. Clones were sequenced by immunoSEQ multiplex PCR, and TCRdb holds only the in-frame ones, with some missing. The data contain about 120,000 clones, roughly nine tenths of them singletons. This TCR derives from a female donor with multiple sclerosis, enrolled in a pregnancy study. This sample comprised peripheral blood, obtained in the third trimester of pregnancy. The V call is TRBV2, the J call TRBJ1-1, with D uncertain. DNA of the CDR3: TGTGCCAGCAGTGAAAATGAGGCGAACACTGAAGCTTTCTTT. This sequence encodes CASSENEANTEAFF.